Sequencing of this TCR beta chain was carried out in a study of CXCR3-negative and CXCR3-positive naive CD8 T cells. Findings and caveats of the study: Greater hydrophobicity was found in TRB CDR3s of CXCR3-positive naive cells than of CXCR3-negative naive cells. Each naive subset displayed comparably high diversity, whereas memory CD8+ cells displayed much lower diversity.

A word on this clonotype: Its cognate antigen is unknown.

With UMI labels, 5' RACE was used to prepare the TRB cDNA libraries. TCRdb reworked the 5' RACE reads into one entry per CDR3 protein, no DNA. The sample table includes around 66,000 distinct CDR3 sequences. The CDR3 is 14 residues long. Germline assignment: CDR1 SGDLS and CDR2 YYNGEE. The chain employs TRBV9 and TRBJ1-1; the TCRdb call, TRBD1, lacks DNA for checking. The origin of this receptor is a human donor in good health. Some clones in this sample may be carry-over from other donors' samples. Sample: naive CXCR3+ CD8+ T cells from blood. The sample's subset: CD45RO-CCR7+CD27+CD95- naive CD8+ T cells expressing CXCR3 (TNR3+). Here the CDR3 reads CASSGQGLNTEAFF.